This T cell receptor beta chain was found in a study of blood T cells in healthy people across ages. Concerning this clonotype: The antigen is not known.

The second PCR ran about 6 to 12 cycles with a sample-barcoded 5' primer and J-beta primers. TCRdb reprocessed the 5' RACE reads with MiXCR, giving one entry per CDR3 protein. The sample lists about 1.1 million distinct CDR3 sequences; more than 30% were seen once. Per germline, CDR1 SGDLS and CDR2 YYNGEE. Between the trimmed V and J ends, which lost 1 base and 3 bases, there was a span of 8 bases. CDR3 length: 13 residues. Whole-study findings and limits: Aged donors had fewer naive CD4+ cells and lower diversity than long-lived donors.

The specimen was blood. The rearrangement uses TRBV9 and TRBJ2-7; D ambiguous. This clonotype originated in a young man in good health. CDR3 nucleotide sequence: TGTGCCAGCAGCGTACATCCTCTCTACGAGCAGTACTTC. Translation gives CASSVHPLYEQYF.